The 32 T cell receptor beta chains below come from one sample, sequenced in a study of CD8+ T cells in alopecia areata. As for treatment: oral pan-JAK inhibitor, 5-10 mg twice daily. cDNA prepared by RNA extraction and subsequent reverse transcription served as the template for sequencing. TCRdb's table, derived via immunoSEQ multiplex PCR, lists solely in-frame clones and lacks some. Of around 120,000 clones in the sample, approximately 59% are singletons; the top ten hold under 35%. Sequenced here: CD8+ T cells sorted from blood, sampled at week 4, from a patient treated with tofacitinib. These receptors originate from a human donor with alopecia areata.

V gene TRBV7-2 combines with J gene TRBJ2-5; D perhaps matches TRBD1 (7 bases). Germline-derived CDR1 and CDR2 are SGHTA and FQGNSA. This CDR3 is built from 17 residues. V lost 6 bases, J lost 5 bases, and 25 bases lay in between. The CDR3 region has the DNA TGTGCCAGCAGAATCACCTCGGGGGACAGCCGGCGGGAGACCCAGTACTTC. Its translation is CASRITSGDSRRETQYF.

The gene calls are TRBV30 and TRBJ1-5; D remains ambiguous. V shed 0 bases and J shed 5 bases, with 17 bases lying between them. This CDR3 contains 16 residues. Germline lookup yields CDR1 GTSNPN and CDR2 SVGIG (reference sequence). CDR3 DNA sequence: TGTGCCTGGAGTGTACCGGGAGGAGGGTACGATCAGCCCCAGCATTTT. It yields the protein CAWSVPGGGYDQPQHF.

In this sample, this clone turned up once. This rearrangement joins TRBV5-1 to TRBJ2-5; D perhaps matches TRBD2 (5 bases). The CDR3 contains 16 residues. From germline, CDR1 is SGHRS and CDR2 YFSETQ. V was trimmed by 7 bases and J by 3 bases, leaving 22 bases between them. In DNA form, the CDR3 reads TGCGCCAGCCCCAACTCGGGGAAGCAACTTGAAGAGACCCAGTACTTC. Encoded protein: CASPNSGKQLEETQYF.

The chain recombines TRBV4-1 with TRBJ2-5; D remains ambiguous. Germline CDR1 is MGHRA and CDR2 is YSYEKL. V lost 4 bases, J lost 0 bases, and 30 bases lay in between. CDR3 length equals 21 residues. The CDR3 is CASSLPTYSIAPFRYQETQYF. Here the CDR3 DNA reads TGCGCCAGCAGCCTTCCAACTTATTCGATCGCCCCTTTCCGGTACCAAGAGACCCAGTACTTC.

This rearrangement joins TRBV30 to TRBJ2-1; TRBD1 agrees at 9 bases. J lost 8 bases, V lost 1 base, and 3 bases had no gene match. The CDR3 length is 13 residues. Germline V CDR1 and CDR2: GTSNPN, SVGIG (reference sequence). The CDR3 is CAWSDGDRDEQFF. In DNA, the CDR3 is TGTGCCTGGAGTGACGGGGACAGGGATGAGCAGTTCTTC. The entire variable domain, with the rest obtained from reference TRBV30 and TRBJ2-1, is as follows: SQTIHQWPATLVQPVGSPLSLECTVEGTSNPNLYWYRQAAGRGLQLLFYSVGIGQISSEVPQNLSASRPQDRQFILSSKKLLLSDSGFYLCAWSDGDRDEQFFGPGTRLTVL.

V is TRBV11-2 and J is TRBJ2-7; D call uncertain. V was pared by 5 bases and J by 2 bases, with 10 bases between. This CDR3 spans 13 amino acids. Germline-derived CDR1 and CDR2 are SGHAT and FQNNGV. CDR3 loop: CASSQIPAYEQYF. In nucleotides, the CDR3 is TGTGCCAGCAGCCAGATACCCGCCTACGAGCAGTACTTC.

The sample holds a few counts of this clone. This chain joins TRBV30 and TRBJ2-7; 10 bases agree with TRBD1. The V gene end was trimmed by 3 bases and the J gene end by 6 bases; junction bases not matched to a gene: 8. Germline values: CDR1 GTSNPN, CDR2 SVGIG (reference sequence). CDR3 length equals 14 residues. The CDR3 reads CAWSDGTGASEQYF. DNA of the CDR3: TGTGCCTGGAGCGACGGGACAGGGGCTTCCGAGCAGTACTTC.

The V and J genes are TRBV7-8 and TRBJ2-7; D uncertain. The CDR3 totals 12 residues. Germline CDR1 and CDR2: SGHVS and FQNEAQ. V lost 5 bases to trimming and J lost 4 bases, with 9 bases between them. The CDR3 DNA sequence: TGTGCCAGCAGCCAAGGTTCGTACGAGCAGTACTTC. Its protein is CASSQGSYEQYF. The whole variable domain, filled in from reference TRBV7-8 and TRBJ2-7, reads GAGVSQSPRYKVAKRGQDVALRCDPISGHVSLFWYQQALGQGPEFLTYFQNEAQLDKSGLPSDRFFAERPEGSVSTLKIQRTQQEDSAVYLCASSQGSYEQYFGPGTRLTVT.

The chain links TRBV13 to TRBJ2-7, with 10 bases identical to TRBD2. Germline CDR1 reads PRHDT; CDR2 reads FYEKMQ (reference sequence). This CDR3 is 14 amino acids long. V trimming: 5 bases; J trimming: 5 bases; junction bases outside the gene matches: 6. CDR3 DNA: TGTGCCAGCAGCGAGGGAGCGGGGGGGCACGAGCAGTACTTC. Translation gives CASSEGAGGHEQYF.

Only a few counts were recorded for this clone. V and J are TRBV30 and TRBJ1-6; D possibly corresponds to TRBD1 (6 bases). This CDR3 is built from 14 residues. Germline V gene sequence: CDR1 GTSNPN, CDR2 SVGIG (reference sequence). Trimming cost V 3 bases and J 10 bases, with 16 bases left between them. This chain's CDR3 is CAWSPGQGGSPLHF. Written as DNA, the CDR3 is TGTGCCTGGAGCCCGGGACAAGGAGGATCACCCCTCCACTTT.

This clone was detected a few times. The chain combines TRBV29-1 with TRBJ2-4; D is undetermined. The germline V gene encodes CDR1 SQVTM and CDR2 ANQGSEA. With 3 bases removed from V and 0 bases from J, the gap between germline ends came to 6 bases. The CDR3 length is 13 residues. The CDR3 protein is CSVEVEAKNIQYF. The CDR3 DNA reads TGCAGCGTTGAGGTGGAAGCCAAAAACATTCAGTACTTC.

The rearrangement links TRBV5-6 to TRBJ2-5; D possibly corresponds to TRBD2 (6 bases). The CDR3 is made up of 13 amino acids. V was clipped by 4 bases and J by 1 base, with 8 bases between them. From germline, CDR1 is SGHDT and CDR2 YYEEEE. The CDR3 loop is CASSVGLQETQYF. CDR3 in DNA: TGTGCCAGCAGCGTGGGACTCCAAGAGACCCAGTACTTC.

The sample holds a few counts of this clone. The chain joins TRBV19 to TRBJ2-1, with no clear D. The CDR3 length is 12 residues. Germline V lookup: CDR1 LNHDA, CDR2 SQIVND (reference sequence). V lost 4 bases and J 4 bases, leaving 5 bases between the germline ends. The DNA for the CDR3 is TGTGCCAGTAGTAACGGTTACAATGAGCAGTTCTTC. It yields the protein CASSNGYNEQFF.

The V gene is TRBV30, the J gene TRBJ2-7, with 7 bases that match TRBD1. J lost 2 bases, V lost 0 bases, and 7 bases had no gene match. CDR1 and CDR2 (germline): GTSNPN, SVGIG (reference sequence). CDR3 length: 15 amino acids. The CDR3 DNA reads as TGTGCCTGGAGTGTTAGGGGACAGCCCGCCTACGAGCAGTACTTC. This codes for CAWSVRGQPAYEQYF.

The V call is TRBV6-6, the J call TRBJ1-1, with D possibly matching TRBD1 (6 bases). This CDR3 is 15 amino acids long. Germline CDR1 is MNHNY and CDR2 is SVGAGI (reference sequence). Trimming removed 6 bases from V and 0 bases from J, with 14 bases in between. Here the CDR3 reads CASRVHRELNTEAFF. In DNA, the CDR3 is TGTGCCAGCAGGGTACACAGGGAACTGAACACTGAAGCTTTCTTT.

The CDR3 bases are TGTGCCAGCAGCTACGACAGGGGAGATCAGCCCCAGCATTTT. Protein: CASSYDRGDQPQHF. The V gene is TRBV7-9, the J gene TRBJ1-5, with 8 bases matching TRBD1. The V gene's germline CDR1 is SEHNR and CDR2 FQNEAQ (reference sequence). J was trimmed by 5 bases and V by 4 bases; bases with no gene match: 4. The CDR3 extends over 14 amino acids.

The chain has TRBV19 and TRBJ2-7; no reliable D call. This CDR3 has 13 amino acids. Trimming pared 5 bases from V and 0 bases from J, leaving 8 bases between. Germline CDR1 LNHDA, CDR2 SQIVND (reference sequence). In DNA, the CDR3 is TGTGCCAGTAGTTGGAAGGACTCCTACGAGCAGTACTTC. Protein: CASSWKDSYEQYF. Full variable domain (outside the CDR3, taken from reference TRBV19 and TRBJ2-7): DGGITQSPKYLFRKEGQNVTLSCEQNLNHDAMYWYRQDPGQGLRLIYYSQIVNDFQKGDIAEGYSVSREKKESFPLTVTSAQKNPTAFYLCASSWKDSYEQYFGPGTRLTVT.

The V gene is TRBV29-1, the J gene TRBJ2-7; 8 bases map to TRBD1. Germline loops: CDR1 SQVTM, CDR2 ANQGSEA. CDR3 size: 14 residues. The V and J ends lost 6 bases and 0 bases, in that order; junction bases with no gene match: 7. CDR3 in DNA: TGCAGCGTCGCAGGGGGCCGGAGCTCCTACGAGCAGTACTTC. Protein product: CSVAGGRSSYEQYF.

The CDR3 sequence is CASSAGPSLNSPLHF. CDR3 nucleotide sequence: TGTGCCAGCAGCGCGGGACCTAGTCTAAATTCACCCCTCCACTTT. The chain combines TRBV9 with TRBJ1-6, with D perhaps matching TRBD1 (5 bases). Between the trimmed V and J ends, which lost 3 bases and 7 bases, there was a span of 14 bases. The CDR3 consists of 15 residues. Germline loops: CDR1 SGDLS, CDR2 YYNGEE.

This clone came up a few times. The chain is built from TRBV13 and TRBJ2-5, with D perhaps TRBD2 (5 bases). The ends were cut back, 4 bases at V and 7 bases at J, with 22 bases in the middle. Germline V gene lookup returns CDR1 PRHDT and CDR2 FYEKMQ (reference sequence). The CDR3 is 16 residues long. CDR3 nucleotides: TGTGCCAGCAGCTCCGAAACCGAGCGGCAAGGCGGGACCCAGTACTTC. Translating gives CASSSETERQGGTQYF.

The gene calls are TRBV19 and TRBJ1-5; no clear D. The CDR3 contains 14 residues. Trimming left V 4 bases short and J 2 bases short, with 9 bases between. CDR1 and CDR2 (germline): LNHDA, SQIVND (reference sequence). The CDR3 spells CASSRGIGNQPQHF. CDR3 nucleotide sequence: TGTGCCAGTAGTAGGGGTATAGGCAATCAGCCCCAGCATTTT.

The V and J genes are TRBV29-1 and TRBJ1-1; D remains ambiguous. This CDR3 has 12 amino acids. Germline CDR1 SQVTM, CDR2 ANQGSEA. Trimming cost V 4 bases and J 1 base, with 7 bases left between them. The CDR3 DNA reads TGCAGCGTTGTCGTCGAGAACACTGAAGCTTTCTTT. Its translation: CSVVVENTEAFF.

The CDR3, as DNA: TGTGCCACTACTAGCACCCCGGACGAGCAGTACTTC. Translation: CATTSTPDEQYF. V gene TRBV28 combines with J gene TRBJ2-7; D may be TRBD2 (6 bases). Germline values: CDR1 MDHEN, CDR2 SYDVKM. V gave up 10 bases and J gave up 5 bases, with 15 bases separating them. The CDR3 covers 12 residues. The entire variable domain, with the rest obtained from reference TRBV28 and TRBJ2-7, is as follows: DVKVTQSSRYLVKRTGEKVFLECVQDMDHENMFWYRQDPGLGLRLIYFSYDVKMKEKGDIPEGYSVSREKKERFSLILESASTNQTSMYLCATTSTPDEQYFGPGTRLTVT.

This sequence joins TRBV30 and TRBJ1-2; D gene unclear. Germline CDR1 is GTSNPN and CDR2 is SVGIG (reference sequence). Trimming removed 8 bases at V and 3 bases at J, with 16 bases between. The CDR3 covers 13 residues. The CDR3 loop is CAGTAGSYYGYTF. The DNA for the CDR3 is TGTGCCGGAACGGCGGGCAGCTACTATGGCTACACCTTC. The complete variable domain, with remaining parts taken from reference TRBV30 and TRBJ1-2, reads SQTIHQWPATLVQPVGSPLSLECTVEGTSNPNLYWYRQAAGRGLQLLFYSVGIGQISSEVPQNLSASRPQDRQFILSSKKLLLSDSGFYLCAGTAGSYYGYTFGSGTRLTVV.

This clone was detected a few times. The chain links TRBV29-1 to TRBJ1-2; weak D call: TRBD1 (5 bases). The CDR3 is 13 amino acids. Trimming removed 5 bases from V and 3 bases from J, with 13 bases in between. Germline V lookup: CDR1 SQVTM, CDR2 ANQGSEA. The CDR3 region is CSVTMDMYYGYTF. Written as DNA, the CDR3 is TGCAGCGTTACAATGGACATGTACTATGGCTACACCTTC.

This clone has a handful of counts. CDR3 protein: CASSLGFERGNQETQYF. Written as DNA, the CDR3 is TGTGCCAGCAGCTTAGGCTTCGAGCGGGGGAACCAAGAGACCCAGTACTTC. The chain couples TRBV13 to TRBJ2-5; TRBD2 matches 8 bases. This CDR3 is 17 amino acids long. The V gene end was trimmed by 0 bases and the J gene end by 0 bases; junction bases not matched to a gene: 6. Germline V lookup: CDR1 PRHDT, CDR2 FYEKMQ (reference sequence).

V usage is TRBV30 and J usage is TRBJ2-1; no reliable D call. The CDR3 totals 12 residues. CDR1 and CDR2 (germline): GTSNPN, SVGIG (reference sequence). V dropped 0 bases and J dropped 7 bases, with 7 bases sitting between them. DNA of the CDR3: TGTGCCTGGAGTGTACTTAGGAATGAGCAGTTCTTC. Its protein product is CAWSVLRNEQFF.

This chain links TRBV6-5 with TRBJ2-5; 8 nucleotides agree with TRBD2. V gave up 7 bases and J gave up 7 bases; unmatched junction bases: 14. The CDR3 runs to 15 residues. In germline, CDR1 is MNHEY, CDR2 SVGAGI. CDR3 nucleotide sequence: TGTGCCAGCATTAAATCCGCGGGGGGTCCAACGACCCAGTACTTC. Translating it yields CASIKSAGGPTTQYF.

This chain's CDR3 is CASRLTGPNSYEQYF. The CDR3 nucleotides read TGTGCCAGCAGGTTAACAGGGCCCAACTCCTACGAGCAGTACTTC. The gene calls are TRBV28 and TRBJ2-7; possibly TRBD1 for D (6 bases). The germline CDR1 and CDR2 sequences are MDHEN and SYDVKM. V lost 6 bases and J 0 bases, leaving 15 bases between the germline ends. The CDR3 length is 15 residues.

The chain couples TRBV4-1 to TRBJ2-2; D is possibly TRBD1 or TRBD2 (5 bases each). V was shortened by 1 base and J by 0 bases, with 6 bases between the two germline ends. This CDR3 contains 15 residues. CDR1 is MGHRA, CDR2 YSYEKL, per germline. The CDR3 sequence is CASSQGDPNTGELFF. The CDR3 coding sequence is TGCGCCAGCAGCCAAGGGGACCCGAACACCGGGGAGCTGTTTTTT.

The chain is built from TRBV7-8 and TRBJ1-1; 9 positions match TRBD1. After removal of 0 bases from V and 6 bases from J, the junction contained 5 bases not matched to a gene. Germline values: CDR1 SGHVS, CDR2 FQNEAQ. The CDR3 sequence is 15 residues long. This CDR3 is CASSLAPGTGPEAFF. The DNA of the CDR3 is TGTGCCAGCAGCTTAGCCCCCGGGACAGGGCCTGAAGCTTTCTTT.

The CDR3 bases are TGCGCCAGCAGCCAAGCTTTCCTAGCGGGGGCCCAAGAGACCCAGTACTTC. Its translation: CASSQAFLAGAQETQYF. The V and J genes are TRBV4-1 and TRBJ2-5; 10 nucleotides agree with TRBD2. The CDR3 runs 17 residues. Trimming at V came to 1 base and at J to 1 base, leaving 6 bases not matched to a gene. Germline assignment: CDR1 MGHRA and CDR2 YSYEKL.